This T cell receptor beta chain comes out of a study of blood T cell repertoires in COVID-19. The CDR3 spans 13 residues. Germline assignment: CDR1 ENHRY and CDR2 SYGVKD. Trimming stripped 10 bases from V and 3 bases from J, with 13 bases between. Only in-frame clones appear in the TCRdb table, and some are missing; sequencing was by immunoSEQ multiplex PCR. The sample includes 250,000 to 350,000 clones, around 85% of them seen just once. Seattle participants joined during active infection and were tracked over time. Sequencing used peripheral blood. This chain joins TRBV10-3 and TRBJ2-1; tentative D call: TRBD1 (5 bases). The sequence derives from a human donor with COVID-19, enrolled during active disease. The donor label of this sample is uncertain. The CDR3 sequence is CATGATGYNEQFF. The CDR3 region has the DNA TGTGCCACTGGGGCTACTGGCTACAATGAGCAGTTCTTC.